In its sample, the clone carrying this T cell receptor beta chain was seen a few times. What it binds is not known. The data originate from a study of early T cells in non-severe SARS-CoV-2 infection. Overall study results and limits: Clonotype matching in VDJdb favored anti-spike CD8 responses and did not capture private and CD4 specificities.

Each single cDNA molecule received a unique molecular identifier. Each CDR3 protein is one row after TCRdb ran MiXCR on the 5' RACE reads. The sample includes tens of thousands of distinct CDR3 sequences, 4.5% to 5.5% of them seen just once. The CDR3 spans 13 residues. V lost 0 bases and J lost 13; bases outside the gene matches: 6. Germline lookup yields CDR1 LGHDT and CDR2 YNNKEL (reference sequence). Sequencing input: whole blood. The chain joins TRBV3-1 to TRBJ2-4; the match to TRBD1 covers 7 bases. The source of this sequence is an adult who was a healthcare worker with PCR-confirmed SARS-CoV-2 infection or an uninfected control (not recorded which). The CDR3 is CASSQDTRQGQYF. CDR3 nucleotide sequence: TGTGCCAGCAGCCAAGATACCCGACAGGGACAGTACTTC. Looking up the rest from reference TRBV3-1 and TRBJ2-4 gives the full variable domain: DTAVSQTPKYLVTQMGNDKSIKCEQNLGHDTMYWYKQDSKKFLKIMFSYNNKELIINETVPNRFSPKSPDKAHLNLHINSLELGDSAVYFCASSQDTRQGQYFGAGTRLSVL.